This TCR beta chain was captured by sequencing in a study of immune evolution from preneoplasia to lung adenocarcinoma. Notes on the study in general: T cell clonality was higher in KRAS-mutant than EGFR-mutant or wild-type nodules.

The data were produced by immunoSEQ multiplex PCR, yet TCRdb's version contains in-frame clones alone and is incomplete. The table includes 14,000 or so clones, 85% detected once. As to this clone: Its matching antigen is unknown.

Germline V gene sequence: CDR1 LGHNT, CDR2 FRNRAP. V lost 4 bases, J lost 7 bases, and 14 bases lay in between. The CDR3 is 15 amino acids. The chain couples TRBV12-5 to TRBJ1-6; D possibly corresponds to TRBD1 (5 bases). The clonotype was recovered from a donor aged 70 or over with lung adenocarcinoma. The specimen was FFPE lung adenocarcinoma in situ tissue. CDR3 in amino acids: CASGSPTGGNSPLHF. DNA of the CDR3: TGTGCTAGTGGTTCCCCGACCGGGGGAAATTCACCCCTCCACTTT.